This T cell receptor beta chain was captured in a study of shared clonotypes between healthy human individuals. Study-wide findings and caveats: An anticipated effect of sequencing depth on clonotype sharing among donors was recognized.

As processed by the authors: Filtering was not the same, since immunoSEQ gave junction-only sequences without quality scores. Assay used: immunoSEQ multiplex PCR; TCRdb lists only in-frame clones, some missing. V and J calls and clone size follow that table, whereas D and trimming were derived from the DNA. The sample carries about 980,000 clones, over 60% recorded once. Per the germline V gene, CDR1 is MDHEN and CDR2 is SYDVKM. The CDR3 runs 15 residues. Trimming removed 6 bases from V and 1 base from J; junction bases left unmatched: 5. Worth noting for this clone: Its matching antigen is unknown.

The V call is TRBV28, the J call TRBJ2-7, with 11 bases aligning to TRBD1. This clonotype was sampled from a man aged 18 to 35 in good health. Sequencing was done on a sample of memory CD4+ T cells sorted from blood. The subset was: CD45RA-negative fraction. The CDR3 DNA reads as TGTGCCAGCAGAGACGGGACAGGGGGTTCCTACGAGCAGTACTTC. Its protein is CASRDGTGGSYEQYF.